This TCR beta chain is from a study of cytomegalovirus exposure and HLA in healthy donors. The CDR3 spans 15 residues. Germline V gene sequence: CDR1 MNHEY, CDR2 SVGAGI. V was clipped by 5 bases and J by 4 bases, with 18 bases between them. PCR primers comprised 60 Vbeta and 13 Jbeta primers. Some clones are missing from TCRdb's copy, which holds only in-frame ones; the method was immunoSEQ multiplex PCR. The repertoire holds fewer than 150,000 clones, with more than 75% as singletons. This TCR derives from a male donor in good health and CMV-seronegative. The rearrangement uses TRBV6-5 and TRBJ2-7; D call uncertain. Sequencing was done on a sample of PBMCs. The CDR3 spells CASSTTPPPSYEQYF. The CDR3 DNA reads as TGTGCCAGCAGTACTACTCCGCCGCCTTCTTACGAGCAGTACTTC.